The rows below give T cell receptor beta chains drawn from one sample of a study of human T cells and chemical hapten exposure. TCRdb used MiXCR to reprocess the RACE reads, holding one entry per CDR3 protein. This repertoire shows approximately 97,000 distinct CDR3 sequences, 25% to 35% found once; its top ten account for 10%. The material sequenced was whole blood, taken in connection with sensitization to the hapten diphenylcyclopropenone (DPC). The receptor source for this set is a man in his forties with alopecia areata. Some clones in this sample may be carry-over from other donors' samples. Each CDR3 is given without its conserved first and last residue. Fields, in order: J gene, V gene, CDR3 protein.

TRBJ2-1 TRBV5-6 ASSSRDRGYNEQF
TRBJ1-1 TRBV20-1 SAREGGGTEAF
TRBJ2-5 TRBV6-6 ASSSPRGVTQETQY
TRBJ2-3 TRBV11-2 ASSFTDGRDTQY
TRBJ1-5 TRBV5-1 ASSLVGGRDQPQH
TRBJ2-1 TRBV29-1 SVGTGVAYNEQF
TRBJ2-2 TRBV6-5 ASSGWTSGNTGELF
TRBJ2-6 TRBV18 ASSPSYDRAGANVLT
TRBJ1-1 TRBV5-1 ASSFSDRGRYTEAF
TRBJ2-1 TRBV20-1 SAGSGSSYNEQF
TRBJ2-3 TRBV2 ASSESRGDTQY
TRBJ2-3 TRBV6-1 ASSLRTGGGTDTQY
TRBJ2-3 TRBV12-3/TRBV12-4 ASSLKETDTQY
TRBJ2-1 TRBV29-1 SVVASGPRRNNEQF
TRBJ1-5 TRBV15 ATSRDDRDQH
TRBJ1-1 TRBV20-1 SAGGLRDTEAF
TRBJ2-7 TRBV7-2 ASSLGTCGYEQY
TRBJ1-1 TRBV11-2 ASSLAGVGNTEAF
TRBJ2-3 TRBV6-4 ASSVQAGTRTDTQY
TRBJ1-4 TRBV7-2 ASSLGAGEKLF
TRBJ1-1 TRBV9 ASSVDSMNTEAF
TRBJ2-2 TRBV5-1 ASSSTGELF
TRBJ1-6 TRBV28 ASSLSSQGGLVH
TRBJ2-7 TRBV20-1 SARQTASDEQY
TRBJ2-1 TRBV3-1 ASSLPGLATEQF
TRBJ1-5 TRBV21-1 ASRDRDKNQPQH
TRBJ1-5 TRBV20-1 SAYGGQGNQPQH
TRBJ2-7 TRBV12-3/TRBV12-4 ASTPLDSPEQY
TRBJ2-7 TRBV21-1 ASSKFGGRWDEQY
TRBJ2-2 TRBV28 ASSLGGIGTGELF
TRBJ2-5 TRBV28 ASNQPRGPETQY
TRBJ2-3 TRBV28 ASSPSSRDTQY
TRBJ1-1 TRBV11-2 ASSLSYKSSVNTEAF
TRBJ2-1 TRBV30 AWSVLSYNEQF
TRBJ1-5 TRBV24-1 ATSGGGSNQPQH
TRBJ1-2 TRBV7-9 ASSLGPTNGYT
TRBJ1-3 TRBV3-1 ASSLAAVLSGNTIY
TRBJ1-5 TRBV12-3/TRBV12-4 ASSLGVSNQPQH
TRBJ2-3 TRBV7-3 ASSLTGDADTQY
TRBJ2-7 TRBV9 ASSVSPDSSYEQY
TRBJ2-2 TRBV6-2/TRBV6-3 ASSYSRGTDRPSTGELF